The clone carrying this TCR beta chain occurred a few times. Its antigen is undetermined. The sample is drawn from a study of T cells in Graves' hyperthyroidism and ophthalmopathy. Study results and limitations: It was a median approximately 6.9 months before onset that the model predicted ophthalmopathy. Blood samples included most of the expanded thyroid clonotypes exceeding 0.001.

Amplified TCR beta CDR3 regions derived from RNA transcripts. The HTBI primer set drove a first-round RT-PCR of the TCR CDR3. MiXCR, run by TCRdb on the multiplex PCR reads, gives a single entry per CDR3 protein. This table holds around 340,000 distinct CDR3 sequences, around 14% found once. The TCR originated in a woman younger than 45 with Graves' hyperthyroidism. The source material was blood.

CDR3 residues: CSAEGESYGYTF. The DNA for the CDR3 is TGCAGCGCGGAGGGGGAGAGCTATGGCTACACCTTC. The rearrangement links TRBV29-1 to TRBJ1-2, with D possibly matching TRBD1 (6 bases). The CDR3 consists of 12 residues. Trimming cost V 7 bases and J 4 bases, with 13 bases left between them. The germline V gene has CDR1 SQVTM and CDR2 ANQGSEA.